This section outlines one T cell receptor (beta chain) sequence together with its context. Its antigen target is currently unknown. The sample holds no much larger clone one base away, and base qualities are not on file. This sample is part of a study of blood T cell repertoires in COVID-19 (dated by TCRdb to the early 2020s). Regarding the complete study: Samples from collaborators originated in the United States, Italy and Spain and spanned both the acute and convalescent phases of COVID-19. The prospective study material was composed of cDNA or gDNA derived from T cells, B-cell-depleted T cells, or PBMCs. The dataset comprised deeply sampled blood TCRbeta repertoires from subjects exposed to, actively infected with, or recovered from COVID-19. A freely available public database, intended as a resource for researchers studying the immune response to SARS-CoV-2, is where the repertoires were released. Samples were obtained from the ongoing ImmuneRACE study (first 160 participants) and from 950 to 1,500 subjects provided by 6 global collaborators. A de-identified subject ID, COVID-19 status, age in years and sex were almost always included in the sample metadata. Where available, HLA class I and class II types were obtained from metadata supplied by the sample provider rather than from assay-based typing. Overall results and qualifications from the work: The amount of clinical and demographic metadata varied by source and participant and was provided uncurated.

TCRbeta CDR3 regions were amplified from genomic DNA by means of the immunoSEQ Assay, a bias-controlled multiplex PCR. As for the authors' bioinformatics: The number of nucleated cells in each sample was estimated by amplification of reference gene primers within the assay. To quantify the absolute abundance of each unique TCRbeta CDR3 rearrangement, sequence reads were collapsed and filtered. Productive Simpson clonality was computed per sample as the square root of Simpson's diversity index over productive rearrangements. As stored in TCRdb, this immuneACCESS dataset retains in-frame rearrangements with V and J assigned. A fraction of the clones does not appear; measured against another copy, unresolved V genes explain less than half of the discrepancy, and the remainder lacks a known reason. V and J calls and clone size follow that table, whereas D and trimming were derived from the DNA. The sample table shows a few hundred thousand clones, and 70% to 85% are seen once. The ten largest clones capture roughly 10% of the sample.

Each collaborating institution followed its own protocols to collect whole blood in K2EDTA tubes. Collaborator samples were shipped for TCRbeta analysis as frozen whole blood, isolated PBMCs, or DNA extracted from either sample type. The CDR3 numbers 14 residues from cysteine through phenylalanine. The entry retains the CDR3 DNA only, 42 bases that are in frame from base 1. In the germline V gene, CDR1 corresponds to MDHEN and CDR2 to SYDVKM. V drops 3 bases and J drops 2 bases, leaving 10 bases in between. Rearrangement joined TRBV28 to TRBJ1-1; too little of a D gene remains to name it. The clonotype originates from an elderly man with acute or convalescent COVID-19. Sequenced material: peripheral blood. CDR3 protein: CASSFLAGNTEAFF. DNA sequence: TGTGCCAGCAGTTTCCTCGCAGGAAACACTGAAGCTTTCTTT.